The 27 T cell receptor beta chains presented below share a single source sample, sequenced in a study of T cell repertoires in cytomegalovirus infection. A single record per CDR3 protein comes from TCRdb applying MiXCR to the reads. This repertoire shows around 530,000 distinct CDR3 sequences, more than 20% found once; its top ten account for less than 15%. The sample comprised PBMCs. The receptors here all came from a human donor in good health (CMV status not recorded). Some clones in this sample may be carry-over from other donors' samples.

Comment on this clonotype: This could be a read error, since a much larger clone is one nucleotide away. This rearrangement joins TRBV7-2 to TRBJ2-5; 7 nucleotides agree with TRBD2. CDR3 length equals 15 residues. In germline, CDR1 is SGHTA, CDR2 FQGNSA. CDR3 protein: CAISLAGGHQETQYF. Written as DNA, the CDR3 is TGTGCCATCAGCTTAGCGGGCGGGCACCAAGAGACCCAGTACTTC.

This clonotype was observed many times. V is TRBV7-2 and J is TRBJ2-3; D remains ambiguous. With 0 bases removed from V and 13 bases from J, the gap between germline ends came to 14 bases. This CDR3 is built from 13 residues. Per the germline V gene, CDR1 is SGHTA and CDR2 is FQGNSA. CDR3 sequence: CASSLAAFGVEYF. CDR3 in DNA: TGTGCCAGCAGCTTAGCCGCATTTGGAGTGGAGTATTTT.

On this clonotype: Its ends do not fully match the called genes, so a read error is possible. This chain connects TRBV6-2 or TRBV6-3 to TRBJ2-7; 9 nucleotides line up with TRBD1. Germline V gives CDR1 MNHEY, CDR2 SVGEGT. CDR3 length: 15 residues. The CDR3 coding sequence is TGTGCCAGCAGCGTCCCCGGGACAGGGCCGAGTGAGGGAAACTTC. It codes for CASSVPGTGPSEGNF.

The chain recombines TRBV7-9 with TRBJ2-1, with 7 nucleotides matching TRBD2. The CDR3 totals 13 residues. Germline assignment: CDR1 SEHNR and CDR2 FQNEAQ (reference sequence). The ends lost 3 bases at V and 9 bases at J; junction bases unmatched: 5. CDR3 protein: CASSLNWEGEQFF. The CDR3 DNA follows: TGTGCCAGCAGCTTGAATTGGGAGGGTGAGCAGTTCTTC.

The gene calls are TRBV5-8 and TRBJ2-5; 13 nucleotides line up with TRBD2. The CDR3 has 15 amino acids. With 5 bases clipped from V and 3 bases from J, the junction kept 4 bases outside the gene matches. Germline lookup yields CDR1 SGHTS and CDR2 YDEGEE. The CDR3: CASSPGLAGEETQYF. For the CDR3, the DNA is TGTGCCAGCAGTCCAGGACTAGCGGGAGAAGAGACCCAGTACTTC. Full variable domain (outside the CDR3, taken from reference TRBV5-8 and TRBJ2-5): EAGVTQSPTHLIKTRGQQATLRCSPISGHTSVYWYQQALGLGLQFLLWYDEGEERNRGNFPPRFSGRQFPNYSSELNVNALELEDSALYLCASSPGLAGEETQYFGPGTRLLVL.

This clonotype has just a few counts. The rearrangement uses TRBV6-2 or TRBV6-3 and TRBJ2-1; D call uncertain. The CDR3 consists of 16 residues. Trimming removed 5 bases at V and 10 bases at J, with 24 bases between. The germline gives CDR1 MNHEY, CDR2 SVGEGT. The CDR3 sequence is CASSAREPKSVREQFF. CDR3 coding DNA: TGTGCCAGCAGTGCTCGTGAGCCTAAAAGCGTACGGGAGCAGTTCTTC.

This clonotype was found many times. The CDR3 sequence: CASSFRGLGNQPQHF. CDR3 coding DNA: TGTGCCAGCAGCTTCAGGGGGCTCGGCAATCAGCCCCAGCATTTT. The rearrangement joins TRBV7-2 to TRBJ1-5; 8 nucleotides align to TRBD1. V shed 3 bases and J 2 bases; nucleotides not matched to a gene: 3. Germline CDR1 and CDR2: SGHTA and FQGNSA. CDR3 size: 15 residues.

This clonotype was seen a few times. The V call is TRBV30, the J call TRBJ2-1; 9 nucleotides align to TRBD2. Unmatched junction bases numbered 11, after V lost 7 bases and J lost 7 bases. The CDR3 has 14 amino acids. Germline V CDR1 and CDR2: GTSNPN, SVGIG (reference sequence). CDR3 DNA sequence: TGTGCCTCCTCGGAACTAGCGGGTGAGAATGAGCAGTTCTTC. Encoded protein: CASSELAGENEQFF. The full variable domain, with the rest looked up from reference TRBV30 and TRBJ2-1, is SQTIHQWPATLVQPVGSPLSLECTVEGTSNPNLYWYRQAAGRGLQLLFYSVGIGQISSEVPQNLSASRPQDRQFILSSKKLLLSDSGFYLCASSELAGENEQFFGPGTRLTVL.

Comments on this clonotype: A much more abundant neighbour one base away suggests this may be a read error. The V call is TRBV29-1, the J call TRBJ1-1; no reliable D call. There are 11 residues in the CDR3. Germline assignment: CDR1 SQVTM and CDR2 ANQGSEA. Between the trimmed V and J ends, which lost 4 bases and 1 base, there was a span of 4 bases. DNA of the CDR3: TGCAGCGTTGGGGAGAACACTGAAGCTTTCTTT. Translating it yields CSVGENTEAFF.

This clonotype was detected a few times. At one boundary the junction diverges from the germline segment, which might be a read error. The chain combines TRBV7-7 with TRBJ1-4; 7 bases align to TRBD1. The CDR3 has 15 residues. Germline V CDR1 and CDR2: SSHAT, FNYEAQ (reference sequence). As DNA, the CDR3 is TGTGCTAGCAGCCGCACAGGGGATGGAAATGAAAAACTGTTTTTT. As protein: CASSRTGDGNEKLFF.

For this clonotype: One junction end does not reproduce the germline sequence, and a read error may be involved. This chain connects TRBV19 to TRBJ1-1; D might be TRBD1 (5 bases). The CDR3 contains 14 residues. The germline gives CDR1 LNHDA, CDR2 SQIVND (reference sequence). In DNA, the CDR3 is TGTGCCAGTAGTACAGGACACCCGAACACTGGAGCTTTCTTT. This translates into CASSTGHPNTGAFF.

The V call is TRBV29-1, the J call TRBJ1-1; D gene ambiguous. This CDR3 contains 13 residues. Per germline, CDR1 SQVTM and CDR2 ANQGSEA. Trimming took 4 bases from V and 4 from J, leaving 13 bases between them. CDR3 nucleotides: TGCAGCGTTGGGCACTCCTCGGGCACTGAAGCTTTCTTT. Translated, it gives CSVGHSSGTEAFF.

This clonotype appeared many times. The rearrangement uses TRBV7-2 and TRBJ1-2; possible D gene TRBD1, 6 bases. V gave up 2 bases and J gave up 6 bases, with 10 bases separating them. The CDR3 consists of 13 residues. The germline CDR1 and CDR2 sequences are SGHTA and FQGNSA. CDR3 bases: TGTGCCAGCAGCTTATCAGGGGCAAATGGCTACACCTTC. It yields the protein CASSLSGANGYTF.

This clonotype was observed a handful of times. The V gene is TRBV6-2 or TRBV6-3, the J gene TRBJ2-2; no reliable D call. CDR1 and CDR2 from the germline V gene are MNHEY and SVGEGT. The CDR3 contains 13 residues. Trimming cost V 0 bases and J 4 bases, with 3 bases left between them. The CDR3 loop is CASSYSSTGELFF. DNA of the CDR3: TGTGCCAGCAGTTACTCAAGCACCGGGGAGCTGTTTTTT.

This clonotype has more than one count but fewer than ten. The gene calls are TRBV7-2 and TRBJ2-1, with D perhaps matching TRBD1 (5 bases). V was pared by 5 bases and J by 1 base, with 9 bases between. The CDR3 sequence is 14 residues long. Per the germline V gene, CDR1 is SGHTA and CDR2 is FQGNSA. The CDR3 here is CASSGQGSYNEQFF. The CDR3 DNA is TGTGCCAGCAGCGGGCAGGGTTCCTACAATGAGCAGTTCTTC.

The chain uses TRBV7-2 and TRBJ2-5; 7 bases are shared with TRBD1. The V gene's germline CDR1 is SGHTA and CDR2 FQGNSA. J gave up 5 bases and V 6 bases, and 12 bases lay outside the gene matches. The CDR3 has 15 amino acids. CDR3: CASSITGVPGETQYF. Here the CDR3 DNA reads TGTGCCAGCAGTATTACAGGGGTGCCAGGGGAGACCCAGTACTTC.

The chain links TRBV11-2 to TRBJ2-1, with D hard to call. The CDR3 length is 11 residues. The germline V gene encodes CDR1 SGHAT and CDR2 FQNNGV. V was pared by 5 bases and J by 6 bases, with 5 bases between. The CDR3 reads CASSRINEQFF. The DNA for the CDR3 is TGTGCCAGCAGCAGGATCAATGAGCAGTTCTTC.

Only a few counts were recorded for this clonotype. J is TRBJ2-1 and V is TRBV29-1, with TRBD2 matching 11 bases. From germline, CDR1 is SQVTM and CDR2 ANQGSEA. This CDR3 has 14 residues. The trim removed 3 bases at V and 7 bases at J, leaving 5 bases unmatched. The CDR3 protein is CSVDSGRVYNEQFF. The CDR3 DNA reads as TGCAGCGTTGATAGCGGGAGGGTTTATAATGAGCAGTTCTTC.

The chain combines TRBV11-3 with TRBJ2-3; a weak D match, TRBD2 (6 bases). The CDR3 runs to 16 residues. Trimming removed 5 bases from V and 0 bases from J, with 15 bases in between. The germline V gene encodes CDR1 SGHNT and CDR2 YENEEA. The chain's CDR3 is CASSHRGSGSTDTQYF. CDR3 in DNA: TGTGCCAGCAGCCACCGGGGTAGCGGTAGCACAGATACGCAGTATTTT.

This clonotype appeared a few times. The J gene is TRBJ2-7, the V gene TRBV7-6; either TRBD1 or TRBD2 may supply D (5 bases each). There are 13 residues in the CDR3. V was cut by 2 bases and J by 5 bases, with 10 bases left in between. The germline CDR1 and CDR2 sequences are SGHVS and FNYEAQ. The CDR3 region is CASSLPGTHEQYF. The CDR3 DNA reads as TGTGCCAGCAGCTTACCCGGGACCCACGAGCAGTACTTC.

The chain couples TRBV28 to TRBJ2-7; 9 bases align to TRBD1. The germline V gene has CDR1 MDHEN and CDR2 SYDVKM. V lost 4 bases and J lost 3; bases outside the gene matches: 4. The CDR3 has 14 residues. The CDR3 sequence: CASSSRTGDYEQYV. CDR3 nucleotides: TGTGCCAGCAGTTCCCGGACAGGGGACTACGAGCAGTACGTC.

This clonotype was detected ten times or more. This chain connects TRBV27 to TRBJ1-5; possibly TRBD1 for D (5 bases). The germline gives CDR1 MNHEY, CDR2 SMNVEV (reference sequence). V lost 5 bases and J lost 5, with 22 bases in between. CDR3 length: 17 residues. CDR3 protein: CASSPTFWAGKDQPQHF. The CDR3 DNA follows: TGTGCCAGCAGTCCCACCTTCTGGGCAGGGAAGGATCAGCCCCAGCATTTT.

This chain uses TRBV5-1 with TRBJ2-3, with 11 bases aligning to TRBD2. V dropped 1 base and J dropped 0; count of bases not matched to a gene: 4. Germline values: CDR1 SGHRS, CDR2 YFSETQ. The CDR3 is made up of 17 amino acids. The CDR3 region is CASSLKGLAASTDTQYF. CDR3 nucleotides: TGCGCCAGCAGCTTGAAGGGACTAGCGGCTAGCACAGATACGCAGTATTTT.

This chain uses TRBV20-1 with TRBJ2-7, with D hard to call. V was cut by 0 bases and J by 0 bases, with 6 bases left in between. The CDR3 is 13 residues long. The germline CDR1 and CDR2 sequences are DFQATT and SNEGSKA (reference sequence). The CDR3 sequence is CSARDGRSYEQYV. CDR3 bases: TGCAGTGCTAGAGATGGCCGCTCCTACGAGCAGTACGTC.

The chain couples TRBV24-1 to TRBJ2-7, with 7 bases matching TRBD1. CDR1 KGHDR and CDR2 SFDVKD come from the germline V gene. Losses at the gene ends were 0 bases for V and 2 bases for J; bases not matched to a gene: 6. This CDR3 has 16 amino acids. The CDR3 here is CATSDLGDQGAYEQYV. CDR3 coding DNA: TGTGCCACCAGTGATTTGGGGGACCAGGGGGCCTACGAGCAGTACGTC.

The sample holds many counts of this clonotype. CDR3 in DNA: TGTGCCAGCAGCTTAACCGGATCGGGACCCTACGAGCAGTACTTC. Encoded protein: CASSLTGSGPYEQYF. The chain joins TRBV7-3 to TRBJ2-7; D tentatively fits TRBD1 or TRBD2 (5 bases each). With 0 bases removed from V and 2 bases from J, the gap between germline ends came to 11 bases. This CDR3 has 15 amino acids. From germline, CDR1 is SGHTA and CDR2 FQGTGA. Variable domain in full (rest from reference TRBV7-3 and TRBJ2-7): GAGVSQTPSNKVTEKGKYVELRCDPISGHTALYWYRQSLGQGPEFLIYFQGTGAADDSGLPNDRFFAVRPEGSVSTLKIQRTERGDSAVYLCASSLTGSGPYEQYFGPGTRLTVT.

This clonotype turned up a few times. V is TRBV7-6 and J is TRBJ2-1; D assignment may be TRBD1 or TRBD2 (5 bases each). The CDR3 runs 15 residues. Germline CDR1 and CDR2: SGHVS and FNYEAQ. V gave up 5 bases and J gave up 3 bases, with 14 bases separating them. The CDR3 region is CASSPTGTHYNEQFF. CDR3 nucleotide sequence: TGTGCCAGCAGCCCCACCGGGACCCACTACAATGAGCAGTTCTTC.